This T cell receptor (beta chain) was recovered during a study of vaccination and CD4 T cells after COVID-19. For the study at large: The convalescents were made up of six males and four females, two of whom were Hispanic. Two doses of either BNT162b2 or mRNA-1273 vaccine went to participants.

As regards this clonotype: Its antigen is not known.

Time point denoted: late sampling 161 to 241 days after vaccination in a few convalescent patients. The treatment here: approximately 9-day PBMC culture with coronavirus spike peptide pools or control peptides (ViraFEST assay). ViraFEST used peptide pools to expand antigen-specific T cells and subsequently sequenced their TCRs. Each well received some 2.2 million PBMCs, cultured with 7.5 to 10 IU/ml IL-2 and about 11 ug/ml peptide pools. Cultured CD4+ T-cell DNA underwent Oncomine TCR Beta short-read sequencing. TCRdb passed the PCR reads through MiXCR, listing each CDR3 protein once. Here the sample spans 23,000 or so distinct CDR3 sequences, 43% being singletons. With 4 bases clipped from V and 4 bases from J, the junction kept 10 bases outside the gene matches. This CDR3 has 18 amino acids. Germline lookup yields CDR1 MGHRA and CDR2 YSYEKL.

The material sequenced was CD4+ T cells from blood, cultured in vitro, taken about 7 months after SARS-CoV-2 vaccination. The clonotype comes from a human donor who had recovered from COVID-19. V is TRBV4-1 and J is TRBJ2-7; TRBD2 matches 16 bases. The CDR3, as DNA: TGCGCCAGCAGCCCGGGACTAGCGGGAGGGCCTATGAATTACGAGCAGTACTTC. It is translated as CASSPGLAGGPMNYEQYF.